The present TCR beta chain was sequenced within a study of regulatory T cells in long-lasting Graves disease. As to time point: persistent/refractory GD, antithyroid drugs over 5 years with positive TRAb. Isolated PBMC RNA provided the starting material for the TCR library. The peripheral blood volume drawn was approximately 9 milliliters, and it was collected into EDTA tubes. About this clonotype itself: Its target is not known.

Libraries of TCR beta came from iRepertoire HTBI primers plus Arm-PCR of CDR3 regions. TCRdb called the multiplex PCR reads again in MiXCR, with one record for every CDR3 protein. The data show approximately 400,000 distinct CDR3 sequences, around 21% seen once. The CDR3 has 13 amino acids. Trimming took 1 base from V and 4 from J, leaving 8 bases between them. Germline loops: CDR1 GTSNPN, CDR2 SVGIG (reference sequence). Study-wide points: Persistent patients shared more public clonotypes (about 2,700) than newly diagnosed patients (under 1,000).

The source material was peripheral blood mononuclear cells (PBMCs), sampled when the disease was refractory, from a patient treated with antithyroid drugs. The receptor was isolated from a female donor with Graves disease. The chain recombines TRBV30 with TRBJ1-5; D gene unclear. The CDR3: CAWSDGQNQPQHF. The CDR3 DNA reads as TGTGCCTGGAGTGATGGGCAGAATCAGCCCCAGCATTTT.